The 27 T cell receptor beta chains given below trace back to one sample, sequenced in a study of blood T cells in healthy people across ages. Alongside a J-beta primer mix, a sample-barcoded 5' primer served in a second PCR lasting 7 to 11 cycles. TCRdb reprocessed the 5' RACE reads with MiXCR, giving one entry per CDR3 protein. The sample shows some 1.5 million distinct CDR3 sequences, 28% of them seen only once. Input material: blood. These receptor sequences come from a woman aged 25 to 39 in good health.

This clonotype was counted between two and nine times. This sequence joins TRBV5-1 and TRBJ1-2; D gene unclear. Trimming shortened V by 4 bases and J by 11 bases, and 21 bases separated the two germline ends. The CDR3 has 14 residues. Germline values: CDR1 SGHRS, CDR2 YFSETQ. The CDR3 sequence: CASSPRVSGSIYTF. As DNA, the CDR3 is TGCGCCAGCAGCCCACGAGTATCGGGGAGCATATACACCTTC.

This clonotype has just a few counts. This rearrangement joins TRBV29-1 to TRBJ1-4; D possibly corresponds to TRBD1 (5 bases). V lost 6 bases to trimming and J lost 0 bases, with 14 bases between them. In germline, CDR1 is SQVTM, CDR2 ANQGSEA. CDR3 length: 15 amino acids. The CDR3 nucleotides are TGCAGCGTCCTGAGGGGAATCGCAACTAATGAAAAACTGTTTTTT. Encoded protein: CSVLRGIATNEKLFF.

The chain employs TRBV29-1 and TRBJ2-1, with 8 bases that match TRBD2. Germline V gene lookup returns CDR1 SQVTM and CDR2 ANQGSEA. The V and J ends lost 8 bases and 4 bases, in that order; junction bases with no gene match: 10. The CDR3 is 14 residues long. In nucleotides, the CDR3 is TGCAGCTTATGTACGGGAGGGGTGTACAATGAGCAGTTCTTC. Amino acids: CSLCTGGVYNEQFF.

This clonotype was seen more than once but under ten times. J is TRBJ1-5 and V is TRBV12-3 or TRBV12-4; no firm D call. This CDR3 has 13 amino acids. V shed 6 bases and J shed 6 bases, with 12 bases lying between them. CDR3 protein: CASSTIGFQPQHF. CDR3 sequence (DNA): TGTGCCAGCAGCACCATCGGATTTCAGCCCCAGCATTTT.

This clonotype was found many times. This rearrangement joins TRBV7-7 to TRBJ2-1; possible D gene TRBD2, 7 bases. The V gene's germline CDR1 is SSHAT and CDR2 FNYEAQ (reference sequence). The CDR3 runs to 19 residues. The V gene lost 5 bases and the J gene lost 0 bases, with 23 bases spanning the gap. The CDR3 bases are TGTGCCAGCAGCCCCTCCTCGGGGGGCGGAATGCTCTCCTACAATGAGCAGTTCTTC. Translation: CASSPSSGGGMLSYNEQFF. Drawing the rest from reference TRBV7-7 and TRBJ2-1, the complete variable domain is GAGVSQSPRYKVTKRGQDVTLRCDPISSHATLYWYQQALGQGPEFLTYFNYEAQPDKSGLPSDRFSAERPEGSISTLTIQRTEQRDSAMYRCASSPSSGGGMLSYNEQFFGPGTRLTVL.

V is TRBV29-1 and J is TRBJ1-3, with 10 bases fitting TRBD1. This CDR3 is 12 amino acids long. V lost 7 bases to trimming and J lost 6 bases; unmatched junction nucleotides: 3. The germline V gene encodes CDR1 SQVTM and CDR2 ANQGSEA. The CDR3 DNA reads TGCAGCGGGGGGACAGGGGAAAACACCATATATTTT. It specifies CSGGTGENTIYF.

The chain links TRBV12-3 or TRBV12-4 to TRBJ1-1, with D possibly matching TRBD1 (6 bases). Trimming took off 6 bases at V and 7 bases at J, with 12 bases between the two ends. The CDR3 runs 12 residues. The CDR3 bases are TGTGCCAGCAGGGAGGACAGCAGTGAAGCTTTCTTT. It encodes CASREDSSEAFF.

This clonotype showed up just a few times. This chain's CDR3 is CASSLGSGQTQYF. The CDR3 bases are TGCGCCAGCAGCTTGGGGTCGGGGCAGACGCAGTATTTT. The chain uses TRBV5-1 and TRBJ2-3; D is tentatively TRBD1 or TRBD2 (5 bases each). Per germline, CDR1 SGHRS and CDR2 YFSETQ. The V end lost 0 bases, the J end lost 9 bases, and 11 bases lay between the germline ends. The CDR3 runs 13 residues.

The chain employs TRBV7-6 and TRBJ2-1, with TRBD2 matching 12 bases. V shed 3 bases and J 6 bases; nucleotides not matched to a gene: 9. This CDR3 spans 17 amino acids. Per the germline V gene, CDR1 is SGHVS and CDR2 is FNYEAQ. The CDR3 is CASSFTTSGSPLNEQFF. DNA of the CDR3: TGTGCCAGCAGCTTTACGACTAGCGGGAGCCCTCTCAATGAGCAGTTCTTC. The whole variable domain, filled in from reference TRBV7-6 and TRBJ2-1, reads GAGVSQSPRYKVTKRGQDVALRCDPISGHVSLYWYRQALGQGPEFLTYFNYEAQQDKSGLPNDRFSAERPEGSISTLTIQRTEQRDSAMYRCASSFTTSGSPLNEQFFGPGTRLTVL.

In this sample, this clonotype turned up a few times. The chain joins TRBV12-3 or TRBV12-4 to TRBJ2-1, with D possibly being TRBD1 (5 bases). This CDR3 contains 13 residues. Deletions cut 7 bases from V and 6 bases from J, with 13 bases between. In nucleotides, the CDR3 is TGTGCCAGCACAAGGGGTGGGTTCAATGAGCAGTTCTTC. This translates into CASTRGGFNEQFF.

The gene calls are TRBV20-1 and TRBJ1-1; tentative D call: TRBD1 (6 bases). This CDR3 comprises 14 residues. The V end was cut by 3 bases, the J end by 1 base, with 12 bases between. Germline assignment: CDR1 DFQATT and CDR2 SNEGSKA (reference sequence). CDR3 bases: TGCAGTGCTAGCCCCAGGGGCTGGAACACTGAAGCTTTCTTT. It encodes CSASPRGWNTEAFF.

The sample holds a few counts of this clonotype. The chain carries TRBV7-2 and TRBJ2-1, with D possibly being TRBD1 or TRBD2 (5 bases each). Germline-derived CDR1 and CDR2 are SGHTA and FQGNSA. The V gene lost 6 bases and the J gene lost 3 bases, with 12 bases spanning the gap. There are 14 residues in the CDR3. CDR3 in amino acids: CASRTGRHYNEQFF. CDR3 bases: TGTGCCAGCAGAACGGGACGACACTACAATGAGCAGTTCTTC.

In this sample, this clonotype turned up many times. The chain recombines TRBV29-1 with TRBJ2-7; no clear D gene. V dropped 5 bases and J dropped 2 bases, with 10 bases sitting between them. The germline V gene has CDR1 SQVTM and CDR2 ANQGSEA. The CDR3 is made up of 12 amino acids. The CDR3 region has the DNA TGCAGCGTTCTGGTTGAAGCCTACGAGCAGTACTTC. The encoded protein is CSVLVEAYEQYF.

This clonotype turned up a few times. V usage is TRBV5-6 and J usage is TRBJ1-5, with no clear D. Germline assignment: CDR1 SGHDT and CDR2 YYEEEE. The CDR3 contains 14 residues. V lost 0 bases and J 9 bases, leaving 13 bases between the germline ends. The CDR3 nucleotides are TGTGCCAGCAGCTTGGGTCAGAGAGCTCGGCCCCAGCATTTT. As protein: CASSLGQRARPQHF.

The V and J genes are TRBV12-3 or TRBV12-4 and TRBJ1-5, with 7 positions matching TRBD1. The CDR3 contains 15 residues. The V and J ends lost 2 bases and 6 bases, in that order; junction bases with no gene match: 7. The CDR3 loop is CASSLSPGGVQPQHF. The CDR3, as DNA: TGTGCCAGCAGTTTATCCCCAGGGGGAGTTCAGCCCCAGCATTTT.

This chain links TRBV5-5 with TRBJ1-4; a weak D match, TRBD1 (5 bases). Germline V gene lookup returns CDR1 SGHKS and CDR2 YYEKEE (reference sequence). The CDR3 length is 14 residues. V was clipped by 2 bases and J by 7 bases, with 12 bases between them. DNA of the CDR3: TGTGCCAGCAGCTTCGGACATTTCGGTGAAAAACTGTTTTTT. Encoded protein: CASSFGHFGEKLFF. Based on the CDR3 plus reference TRBV5-5 and TRBJ1-4, the full variable domain is DAGVTQSPTHLIKTRGQQVTLRCSPISGHKSVSWYQQVLGQGPQFIFQYYEKEERGRGNFPDRFSARQFPNYSSELNVNALLLGDSALYLCASSFGHFGEKLFFGSGTQLSVL.

The chain joins TRBV5-1 to TRBJ1-4; no definite D call. This CDR3 is 17 amino acids long. V was shortened by 5 bases and J by 0 bases, with 17 bases between the two germline ends. Looked up from germline, CDR1 is SGHRS and CDR2 is YFSETQ. The CDR3 DNA follows: TGCGCCAGCAGGGTACAACGGACCGGGGCAACTAATGAAAAACTGTTTTTT. Encoded protein: CASRVQRTGATNEKLFF.

The chain joins TRBV7-2 to TRBJ2-3; a weak D match, TRBD1 (5 bases). Germline V gene data show CDR1 as SGHTA and CDR2 as FQGNSA. V lost 5 bases and J lost 4, with 10 bases in between. The CDR3 is made up of 13 amino acids. The DNA of the CDR3 is TGTGCCAGCAGCCAAGGGGTTCCAGATACGCAGTATTTT. It specifies CASSQGVPDTQYF. Full variable domain (outside the CDR3, taken from reference TRBV7-2 and TRBJ2-3): GAGVSQSPSNKVTEKGKDVELRCDPISGHTALYWYRQSLGQGLEFLIYFQGNSAPDKSGLPSDRFSAERTGGSVSTLTIQRTQQEDSAVYLCASSQGVPDTQYFGPGTRLTVL.

This chain uses TRBV25-1 with TRBJ2-3; D gene uncertain. Trimming left V 1 base short and J 3 bases short, with 11 bases between. Germline loops: CDR1 MGHDK, CDR2 SYGVNS. The CDR3 totals 15 residues. The CDR3 DNA follows: TGTGCCAGCAGTGAATCAGGCAGTTTGACAGATACGCAGTATTTT. It specifies CASSESGSLTDTQYF.

The chain uses TRBV27 and TRBJ2-7, with 8 bases that match TRBD2. The CDR3 is 13 amino acids. The V gene's germline CDR1 is MNHEY and CDR2 SMNVEV (reference sequence). J was trimmed by 4 bases and V by 6 bases; bases with no gene match: 5. This CDR3 is CASRSGGRYEQYF. CDR3 in DNA: TGTGCCAGCAGGTCGGGCGGGAGGTACGAGCAGTACTTC.

V usage is TRBV7-2 and J usage is TRBJ2-7; D is undetermined. The V gene's germline CDR1 is SGHTA and CDR2 FQGNSA. This CDR3 is built from 16 residues. V was clipped by 1 base and J by 7 bases, with 20 bases between them. The CDR3: CASSLGWDSISEEQYF. The CDR3 DNA reads TGTGCCAGCAGCTTAGGTTGGGATAGTATATCCGAAGAGCAGTACTTC.

Only a few counts were recorded for this clonotype. The chain uses TRBV29-1 and TRBJ2-1, with 14 bases identical to TRBD2. Per germline, CDR1 SQVTM and CDR2 ANQGSEA. With 8 bases clipped from V and 9 bases from J, the junction kept 9 bases outside the gene matches. This CDR3 region has 14 residues. This chain's CDR3 is CSSWTSGRSGEQFF. CDR3 nucleotide sequence: TGCAGCTCCTGGACTAGCGGGAGGAGCGGTGAGCAGTTCTTC.

About this clonotype itself: Compared with germline, one end of the junction differs, possibly owing to a read error. This chain links TRBV3-1 with TRBJ1-2; unclear D gene. This CDR3 region has 13 residues. Germline assignment: CDR1 LGHDT and CDR2 YNNKEL (reference sequence). CDR3: CAGSRTEIYGYTF. CDR3 DNA sequence: TGTGCCGGCAGCCGGACGGAAATCTATGGCTACACCTTC.

This clonotype was counted a few times. This chain joins TRBV7-9 and TRBJ2-1, with 10 bases fitting TRBD1. The germline V gene encodes CDR1 SEHNR and CDR2 FQNEAQ (reference sequence). This CDR3 spans 16 amino acids. V lost 2 bases, J lost 6 bases, and 7 bases stayed unmatched. CDR3 nucleotides: TGTGCCAGCAGCTTAACCTGGGACAGGGGTGCCAATGAGCAGTTCTTC. Translation gives CASSLTWDRGANEQFF.

The V and J genes are TRBV11-2 and TRBJ2-2; the D gene could be TRBD1 or TRBD2 (6 bases each). In germline, CDR1 is SGHAT, CDR2 FQNNGV. The V gene lost 5 bases and the J gene lost 8 bases, with 18 bases spanning the gap. This CDR3 is 15 amino acids long. The CDR3 spells CASSPPGALRGELFF. In DNA, the CDR3 is TGTGCCAGCAGCCCCCCGGGGGCATTACGTGGGGAGCTGTTTTTT.

The V call is TRBV5-6, the J call TRBJ1-1, with unresolved D. Germline V gives CDR1 SGHDT, CDR2 YYEEEE. The CDR3 length is 15 residues. V was cut by 6 bases and J by 0 bases, with 15 bases left in between. The CDR3 nucleotides are TGTGCCAGCACCCCGGCCCCAGGAATGAACACTGAAGCTTTCTTT. Protein: CASTPAPGMNTEAFF.

V is TRBV6-1 and J is TRBJ2-3; D not resolved. V lost 3 bases, J lost 5 bases, and 12 bases lay in between. The CDR3 sequence is 14 residues long. The germline V gene has CDR1 MNHNS and CDR2 SASEGT. The DNA of the CDR3 is TGTGCCAGCAGTGATCAAAGGGTTGGAGATACGCAGTATTTT. The encoded protein is CASSDQRVGDTQYF.